These 3 T cell receptor beta chains were sequenced from one sample in a study of T cells expressing NK-cell markers. TCRdb re-called the 5' RACE reads; every CDR3 protein appears as one record, without DNA. The sample's table shows 300,000 to 500,000 distinct CDR3 sequences. Material for sequencing was blood T cells: a sorted CD56 or NKG2C T cell subset, CD4+ or CD8+ T cells, or bulk PBMC T cells (not recorded which). The receptors were gathered from a woman between 50 and 59 years old in good health.

The CDR3 loop is CASTLQGALTDTQYF. V is TRBV5-1 and J is TRBJ2-3; the D call from TCRdb, TRBD2, cannot be confirmed without DNA. Germline CDR1 and CDR2: SGHRS and YFSETQ. The CDR3 extends over 15 amino acids.

This sequence joins TRBV10-3 and TRBJ2-2. The CDR3 loop spans 15 amino acids. Germline assignment: CDR1 ENHRY and CDR2 SYGVKD. The CDR3 protein is CAISDRDRISGDLFF.

The rearrangement links TRBV5-1 to TRBJ1-1; absent DNA, TCRdb's TRBD1 call cannot be checked. Germline values: CDR1 SGHRS, CDR2 YFSETQ. The length of the CDR3 is 16 residues. This CDR3 reads CASRLQGAGLNTEAFF.